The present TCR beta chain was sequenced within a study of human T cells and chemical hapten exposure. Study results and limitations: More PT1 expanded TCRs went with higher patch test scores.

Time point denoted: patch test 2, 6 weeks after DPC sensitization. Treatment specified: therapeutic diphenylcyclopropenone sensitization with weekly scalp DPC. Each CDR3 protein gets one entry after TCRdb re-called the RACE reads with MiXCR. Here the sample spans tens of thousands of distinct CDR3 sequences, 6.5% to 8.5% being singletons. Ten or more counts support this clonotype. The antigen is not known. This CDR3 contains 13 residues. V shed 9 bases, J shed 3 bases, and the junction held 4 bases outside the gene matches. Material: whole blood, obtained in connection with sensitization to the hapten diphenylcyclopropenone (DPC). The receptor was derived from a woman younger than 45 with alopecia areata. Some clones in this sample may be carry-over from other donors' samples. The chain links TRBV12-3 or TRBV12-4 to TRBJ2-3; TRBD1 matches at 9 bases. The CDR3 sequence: CASSGQGTDTQYF. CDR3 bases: TGTGCCAGTTCGGGACAGGGTACAGATACGCAGTATTTT.